The 8 T cell receptor beta chains below all came from one sample that was sequenced in a study of T cells in Graves' hyperthyroidism and ophthalmopathy. Amplified TCR beta CDR3 regions derived from RNA transcripts. The HTBI primer set drove a first-round RT-PCR of the TCR CDR3. TCRdb re-called the multiplex PCR reads through MiXCR, storing one row per CDR3 protein. Of about 770,000 distinct CDR3 sequences in the sample, roughly a sixth were seen once. What was sequenced was blood. The receptors derive from a woman aged 50 to 60 with Graves' hyperthyroidism that later progressed to Graves' ophthalmopathy.

The J gene is TRBJ2-7, the V gene TRBV6-1; the D gene is possibly TRBD1 (5 bases). The V and J ends lost 6 bases and 2 bases respectively, with 8 bases between them. The germline V gene has CDR1 MNHNS and CDR2 SASEGT. The CDR3 totals 12 residues. Here the CDR3 DNA reads TGTGCCAGCAGGCAGGGCCCCTACGAGCAGTACTTC. The encoded protein is CASRQGPYEQYF.

This clonotype showed up many times. The genes are TRBV3-1 and TRBJ1-2, with 8 bases that match TRBD1. V lost 3 bases, J lost 0 bases, and 3 bases stayed unmatched. In germline, CDR1 is LGHDT, CDR2 YNNKEL (reference sequence). The CDR3 spans 15 residues. Written as DNA, the CDR3 is TGTGCCAGCAGCCAGCAGGGGGCTTCTAACTATGGCTACACCTTC. This codes for CASSQQGASNYGYTF.

In this sample, this clonotype turned up a few times. The chain carries TRBV10-3 and TRBJ2-2; the D gene is possibly TRBD1 (5 bases). The ends were cut back, 3 bases at V and 3 bases at J, with 14 bases in the middle. The germline CDR1 and CDR2 sequences are ENHRY and SYGVKD. The CDR3 consists of 16 residues. CDR3 bases: TGTGCCATCAGTGACCTGCCAGGGAAAGACACCGGGGAGCTGTTTTTT. This gives the protein CAISDLPGKDTGELFF.

The chain uses TRBV20-1 and TRBJ2-3, with unresolved D. The CDR3 sequence is 12 residues long. The germline V gene has CDR1 DFQATT and CDR2 SNEGSKA (reference sequence). Trimming left V 4 bases short and J 0 bases short, with 5 bases between. CDR3 amino acids: CSAKRSTDTQYF. CDR3 in DNA: TGCAGTGCTAAACGGAGCACAGATACGCAGTATTTT.

This clonotype was seen a handful of times. This chain uses TRBV11-1 with TRBJ1-5, with 8 bases matching TRBD1. The CDR3 has 16 amino acids. CDR1 and CDR2 (germline): SGHAT, FQDESV (reference sequence). Trimming took 9 bases from V and 2 from J; bases not matched to a gene: 12. The CDR3 is CASSPQGADGNQPQHF. The DNA for the CDR3 is TGTGCCAGTAGTCCCCAGGGGGCGGACGGCAATCAGCCCCAGCATTTT.

This clonotype was detected many times. The chain links TRBV6-1 to TRBJ2-7, with 10 bases that match TRBD1. This CDR3 is built from 14 residues. Germline V gene data show CDR1 as MNHNS and CDR2 as SASEGT. V shed 5 bases, J shed 3 bases, and the junction held 4 bases outside the gene matches. Here the CDR3 DNA reads TGTGCCAGCAGTCAACGGACAGGGGGCTACGAGCAGTACTTC. Its protein product is CASSQRTGGYEQYF.

This clonotype was observed a few times. The chain couples TRBV6-5 to TRBJ1-4, with 8 bases identical to TRBD1. J lost 11 bases, V lost 7 bases, and 21 bases had no gene match. The CDR3 extends over 17 amino acids. CDR1 MNHEY and CDR2 SVGAGI come from the germline V gene. This CDR3 reads CASTDQQGVGTEGKLFF. The CDR3 DNA is TGTGCCAGCACCGACCAACAGGGGGTAGGAACCGAAGGGAAACTGTTTTTT.

This clonotype showed up just a few times. The V gene is TRBV6-2 or TRBV6-3, the J gene TRBJ1-5; maybe TRBD1 (6 bases). With 9 bases removed from V and 7 bases from J, the gap between germline ends came to 10 bases. CDR1 and CDR2 (germline): MNHEY, SVGEGT. This CDR3 spans 11 amino acids. This CDR3 reads CASGGAQPQHF. The CDR3 DNA reads TGTGCCAGTGGGGGGGCCCAGCCCCAGCATTTT.